The source of this TCR beta chain is a study of shared clonotypes between healthy human individuals. Study results and caveats: Tissues were not sampled, only blood, and their repertoires likely differ. It was the non-shared clonotypes that had lower generation probabilities than clonotypes shared by all four donors. Relative to memory subsets, naive subsets generally showed larger estimated richness. In having few donors, the study represented limited genetic and exposure-history diversity.

V was cut by 0 bases and J by 4 bases, with 11 bases left in between. This CDR3 comprises 14 residues. Germline CDR1 SGDLS, CDR2 YYNGEE. On this clone itself: Its antigen is not known. Other DNA sequences in the same sample also yield this CDR3.

Method: immunoSEQ multiplex PCR; TCRdb's copy keeps in-frame clones and lacks some. The sample includes 2 million to 2.5 million clones, approximately 96% of them seen just once. The chain carries TRBV9 and TRBJ2-7; D call uncertain. The sequenced material came from naive CD4+ T cells sorted from blood. Indicated subset: CD45RA+ positively selected. This TCR came from a man between 18 and 35 years old in good health. In DNA form, the CDR3 reads TGTGCCAGCAGCGTAGCGGCAGGTCCGTACGAGCAGTACTTC. Translation gives CASSVAAGPYEQYF.